Shown below are 31 T cell receptor beta chains from a single sample sequenced in a study of radiation and T cells in renal cell carcinoma. The time point was: baseline pretreatment blood. The treatment here: 15 Gy SBRT to primary tumor, nephrectomy 4 weeks later. Clones were read by immunoSEQ multiplex PCR, and TCRdb kept only the in-frame ones, dropping some. The sample holds approximately 150,000 clones, approximately 90% seen once. Sequenced here: blood, sampled from a patient whose treatment included radiotherapy and nephrectomy. The origin of the receptors is a woman aged 70-85 years with renal cell carcinoma.

The chain uses TRBV7-9 and TRBJ2-7; a possible D gene is TRBD2 (5 bases). This CDR3 comprises 13 residues. V was trimmed by 5 bases and J by 3 bases, leaving 11 bases between them. Germline CDR1 reads SEHNR; CDR2 reads FQNEAQ (reference sequence). As DNA, the CDR3 is TGTGCCAGCAGCCCCGGGATGTACTACGAGCAGTACTTC. Encoded protein: CASSPGMYYEQYF.

The CDR3 bases are TGTGCCGTAAATTCTGGGGTTAATTCACCCCTCCACTTT. This encodes CAVNSGVNSPLHF. This chain joins TRBV30 and TRBJ1-6; D call uncertain. Germline values: CDR1 GTSNPN, CDR2 SVGIG (reference sequence). The CDR3 is 13 amino acids. The V end lost 8 bases, the J end lost 6 bases, and 14 bases lay between the germline ends.

This chain joins TRBV29-1 and TRBJ2-3; D gene uncertain. V was clipped by 0 bases and J by 6 bases, with 10 bases between them. This CDR3 has 13 residues. Germline V CDR1 and CDR2: SQVTM, ANQGSEA. CDR3 in DNA: TGCAGCGTTGAAGAATTCGTGGGCGATACGCAGTATTTT. Residues: CSVEEFVGDTQYF.

This chain connects TRBV15 to TRBJ1-3; D ambiguous. The CDR3 spans 15 residues. V lost 1 base and J lost 4, with 11 bases in between. CDR1 is LNHNV, CDR2 YYDKDF, per germline (reference sequence). DNA of the CDR3: TGTGCCACCAGCAGAGCCCGAGGGCAGGGAAACACCATATATTTT. It yields the protein CATSRARGQGNTIYF.

The chain carries TRBV19 and TRBJ2-1; TRBD1 matches at 8 bases. The germline V gene encodes CDR1 LNHDA and CDR2 SQIVND (reference sequence). The CDR3 is 15 residues long. V was pared by 6 bases and J by 2 bases, with 6 bases of the junction left unmatched. The chain's CDR3 is CASSVTGVTYNEQFF. The CDR3 DNA sequence: TGTGCCAGTAGCGTGACAGGGGTCACCTACAATGAGCAGTTCTTC. The whole variable domain, remainder taken from reference TRBV19 and TRBJ2-1, is DGGITQSPKYLFRKEGQNVTLSCEQNLNHDAMYWYRQDPGQGLRLIYYSQIVNDFQKGDIAEGYSVSREKKESFPLTVTSAQKNPTAFYLCASSVTGVTYNEQFFGPGTRLTVL.

The V call is TRBV21-1, the J call TRBJ1-2. TRBV21-1 is a documented pseudogene. The CDR3 runs to 16 residues. The CDR3 is CASSTSRDGGSYGYTF. The CDR3 bases are TGTGCCAGCAGCACTAGCCGGGACGGCGGCTCCTATGGCTACACCTTC.

The count of this clone is one. This chain joins TRBV19 and TRBJ1-2; 9 bases align to TRBD1. Trimming cost V 6 bases and J 5 bases; bases outside gene matches: 10. From germline, CDR1 is LNHDA and CDR2 SQIVND (reference sequence). The CDR3 is 15 residues long. As DNA, the CDR3 is TGTGCCAGTAGCGATCCGGGACAGGGCCATTATGGCTACACCTTC. Its protein product is CASSDPGQGHYGYTF.

This chain links TRBV9 with TRBJ1-2, with D maybe TRBD1 (6 bases). This CDR3 region has 15 residues. Germline CDR1 SGDLS, CDR2 YYNGEE. V lost 1 base and J lost 6, with 16 bases in between. This chain's CDR3 is CASSVTLGAANGYTF. In DNA, the CDR3 is TGTGCCAGCAGCGTAACCTTGGGGGCAGCAAATGGCTACACCTTC.

V is TRBV19 and J is TRBJ1-5, with D tentatively TRBD1 (6 bases). V shed 4 bases and J shed 13 bases, with 14 bases lying between them. The V gene's germline CDR1 is LNHDA and CDR2 SQIVND (reference sequence). The CDR3 totals 12 residues. CDR3 loop: CASSRTGGPQHF. In DNA form, the CDR3 reads TGTGCCAGTAGTAGGACCGGGGGCCCACAGCATTTT.

This clone was seen a handful of times. This sequence joins TRBV4-1 and TRBJ1-5; maybe TRBD1 (5 bases). V was clipped by 2 bases and J by 6 bases, with 14 bases between them. Germline V gives CDR1 MGHRA, CDR2 YSYEKL. The CDR3 totals 15 residues. DNA of the CDR3: TGCGCCAGCAGCCAAACATCAGGGTTGGGTCAGCCCCAGCATTTT. Translating gives CASSQTSGLGQPQHF.

This chain links TRBV5-1 with TRBJ1-1, with 7 bases that match TRBD1. The CDR3 runs 14 residues. Germline V gene sequence: CDR1 SGHRS, CDR2 YFSETQ. V gave up 4 bases and J gave up 2 bases; unmatched junction bases: 5. The CDR3 region has the DNA TGCGCCAGCAGCGTTTGGGACAGTAACACTGAAGCTTTCTTT. Its protein product is CASSVWDSNTEAFF.

The chain links TRBV14 to TRBJ2-7, with D possibly TRBD1 on 6 matching bases. CDR1 is SGHDN and CDR2 is FVKESK in the germline V gene. The CDR3 is 14 residues long. Between the trimmed V and J ends, which lost 2 bases and 2 bases, there was a span of 10 bases. The CDR3 here is CASSQYGTTYEQYF. In DNA form, the CDR3 reads TGTGCCAGCAGCCAATACGGGACAACCTACGAGCAGTACTTC.

The chain combines TRBV11-1 with TRBJ1-6, with TRBD1 matching over 9 bases. V lost 3 bases to trimming and J lost 7 bases; unmatched junction nucleotides: 1. Germline V gene lookup returns CDR1 SGHAT and CDR2 FQDESV (reference sequence). The CDR3 runs 14 residues. The CDR3 spells CASSLTGGNSPLHF. The CDR3 DNA reads as TGTGCCAGCAGCTTGACAGGGGGAAATTCACCCCTCCACTTT. The entire variable domain, with the rest obtained from reference TRBV11-1 and TRBJ1-6, is as follows: EAEVAQSPRYKITEKSQAVAFWCDPISGHATLYWYRQILGQGPELLVQFQDESVVDDSQLPKDRFSAERLKGVDSTLKIQPAELGDSAMYLCASSLTGGNSPLHFGNGTRLTVT.

J is TRBJ2-7 and V is TRBV7-2, with 10 bases lining up with TRBD1. CDR1 is SGHTA, CDR2 FQGNSA, per germline. The CDR3 is 15 residues long. Trimming took 5 bases from V and 3 from J; bases not matched to a gene: 7. The CDR3 spells CASSLTGGQVYEQYF. The CDR3 bases are TGTGCCAGCAGCCTGACAGGGGGCCAAGTCTACGAGCAGTACTTC.

The chain is built from TRBV11-3 and TRBJ2-7; no definite D call. Germline CDR1 is SGHNT and CDR2 is YENEEA. The CDR3 has 12 residues. V was clipped by 1 base and J by 4 bases, with 5 bases between them. CDR3 in amino acids: CASSLVEYEQYF. DNA for the CDR3: TGTGCCAGCAGCTTAGTCGAGTACGAGCAGTACTTC.

The gene calls are TRBV15 and TRBJ1-1; D not resolved. The CDR3 spans 14 residues. Trimming removed 0 bases at V and 4 bases at J, with 9 bases between. Germline CDR1 reads LNHNV; CDR2 reads YYDKDF (reference sequence). CDR3: CATSRDRYGTEAFF. CDR3 in DNA: TGTGCCACCAGCAGAGATCGTTACGGCACTGAAGCTTTCTTT.

The rearrangement joins TRBV6-5 to TRBJ1-1; no reliable D call. The germline CDR1 and CDR2 sequences are MNHEY and SVGAGI. Between the trimmed V and J ends, which lost 0 bases and 2 bases, there was a span of 7 bases. The CDR3 is 14 residues long. The CDR3 region is CASSYSVRNTEAFF. In nucleotides, the CDR3 is TGTGCCAGCAGTTACTCGGTCAGAAACACTGAAGCTTTCTTT.

CDR3 amino acids: CASNSPVNTGELFF. The DNA for the CDR3 is TGTGCCAGCAACTCTCCGGTGAACACCGGGGAGCTGTTTTTT. The genes are TRBV11-3 and TRBJ2-2, with D hard to call. The CDR3 is made up of 14 amino acids. Germline V gene sequence: CDR1 SGHNT, CDR2 YENEEA. Between the trimmed V and J ends, which lost 7 bases and 1 base, there was a span of 10 bases. The variable domain in full, with the rest retrieved from reference TRBV11-3 and TRBJ2-2, is EAGVVQSPRYKIIEKKQPVAFWCNPISGHNTLYWYLQNLGQGPELLIRYENEEAVDDSQLPKDRFSAERLKGVDSTLKIQPAELGDSAVYLCASNSPVNTGELFFGEGSRLTVL.

This clone was seen just once. V is TRBV19 and J is TRBJ2-1; perhaps TRBD1 as D (6 bases). The CDR3 runs 16 residues. Germline values: CDR1 LNHDA, CDR2 SQIVND (reference sequence). V lost 4 bases, J lost 4 bases, and 17 bases lay in between. Here the CDR3 reads CASSKNRDTLYNEQFF. CDR3 DNA: TGTGCCAGTAGTAAAAACCGGGACACCCTATACAATGAGCAGTTCTTC. Full variable domain (rest looked up from reference TRBV19 and TRBJ2-1): DGGITQSPKYLFRKEGQNVTLSCEQNLNHDAMYWYRQDPGQGLRLIYYSQIVNDFQKGDIAEGYSVSREKKESFPLTVTSAQKNPTAFYLCASSKNRDTLYNEQFFGPGTRLTVL.

The chain carries TRBV5-6 and TRBJ1-5; 7 nucleotides match TRBD1. Germline-derived CDR1 and CDR2 are SGHDT and YYEEEE. The length of the CDR3 is 17 residues. V gave up 4 bases and J gave up 4 bases; unmatched junction bases: 14. The CDR3 is CASSPGVRQGPNQPQHF. Written as DNA, the CDR3 is TGTGCCAGCAGCCCGGGCGTCCGACAGGGACCAAATCAGCCCCAGCATTTT.

V is TRBV6-5 and J is TRBJ2-1; D possibly corresponds to TRBD1 (6 bases). Trimming left V 6 bases short and J 7 bases short, with 16 bases between. The V gene's germline CDR1 is MNHEY and CDR2 SVGAGI. The CDR3 is 14 residues long. CDR3 sequence (DNA): TGTGCCAGCAGCCCTTTCTGGGGGCAAAATGAGCAGTTCTTC. Protein product: CASSPFWGQNEQFF.

J is TRBJ2-3 and V is TRBV7-2, with 9 bases identical to TRBD1. CDR3 length: 15 amino acids. Germline V CDR1 and CDR2: SGHTA, FQGNSA. With 3 bases clipped from V and 2 bases from J, the junction kept 3 bases outside the gene matches. CDR3 region: CASSFDRGTTDTQYF. CDR3 DNA sequence: TGTGCCAGCAGCTTCGACAGGGGGACCACAGATACGCAGTATTTT.

The chain is built from TRBV2 and TRBJ1-3, with 8 bases fitting TRBD1. Germline trimming cut 5 bases from V and 1 base from J; bases unmatched to any gene: 16. The CDR3 totals 19 residues. CDR1 SNHLY and CDR2 FYNNEI come from the germline V gene. This CDR3 is CASSHTRDRFRVSGNTIYF. As DNA, the CDR3 is TGTGCCAGCAGTCATACCCGGGACAGGTTTAGAGTATCTGGAAACACCATATATTTT. The full variable domain, its missing parts supplied by reference TRBV2 and TRBJ1-3, is EPEVTQTPSHQVTQMGQEVILRCVPISNHLYFYWYRQILGQKVEFLVSFYNNEISEKSEIFDDQFSVERPDGSNFTLKIRSTKLEDSAMYFCASSHTRDRFRVSGNTIYFGEGSWLTVV.

This rearrangement joins TRBV9 to TRBJ1-1; D perhaps matches TRBD1 (5 bases). The V end was cut by 0 bases, the J end by 4 bases, with 13 bases between. Germline-derived CDR1 and CDR2 are SGDLS and YYNGEE. This CDR3 has 15 residues. In nucleotides, the CDR3 is TGTGCCAGCAGCGTAGCTGGGGGGGTAGGCACTGAAGCTTTCTTT. Amino acids: CASSVAGGVGTEAFF.

The chain joins TRBV23-1 to TRBJ1-2, with D perhaps matching TRBD1 (5 bases). TRBV23-1 is placed among ORFs of uncertain function. The V end lost 1 base, the J end lost 4 bases, and 13 bases lay between the germline ends. The CDR3 totals 15 residues. CDR3 DNA sequence: TGCGCCAGCAGTCAATATACAGGTATAGGCTATGGCTACACCTTC. Protein sequence: CASSQYTGIGYGYTF.

Concerning this clone: The sample carries other DNA sequences with the same CDR3. The V and J genes are TRBV5-1 and TRBJ1-2; tentatively, D is TRBD1 (5 bases). Per the germline V gene, CDR1 is SGHRS and CDR2 is YFSETQ. The length of the CDR3 is 13 residues. Trimming cost V 2 bases and J 4 bases, with 9 bases left between them. As DNA, the CDR3 is TGCGCCAGCAGCTTAGAGGGGAGCTATGGCTACACCTTC. This codes for CASSLEGSYGYTF. The full variable domain, completed using reference TRBV5-1 and TRBJ1-2, is KAGVTQTPRYLIKTRGQQVTLSCSPISGHRSVSWYQQTPGQGLQFLFEYFSETQRNKGNFPGRFSGRQFSNSRSEMNVSTLELGDSALYLCASSLEGSYGYTFGSGTRLTVV.

The V call is TRBV4-3, the J call TRBJ2-3; D is possibly TRBD1 (6 bases). This CDR3 comprises 15 residues. Germline V lookup: CDR1 LGHNA, CDR2 YSLEER. V was trimmed by 0 bases and J by 6 bases, leaving 13 bases between them. CDR3 sequence reads: CASSQEGFGGDTQYF. CDR3 nucleotide sequence: TGCGCCAGCAGCCAAGAGGGTTTTGGGGGCGATACGCAGTATTTT.

The chain uses TRBV6-1 and TRBJ1-5, with D maybe TRBD1 (5 bases). Germline V CDR1 and CDR2: MNHNS, SASEGT. This CDR3 comprises 14 residues. V dropped 4 bases and J dropped 4 bases, with 11 bases sitting between them. The CDR3: CASSAGAANQPQHF. In nucleotides, the CDR3 is TGTGCCAGCAGTGCCGGGGCCGCGAATCAGCCCCAGCATTTT.

The chain recombines TRBV7-2 with TRBJ1-1; TRBD1 agrees at 9 bases. This CDR3 has 17 amino acids. The germline gives CDR1 SGHTA, CDR2 FQGNSA. V was pared by 1 base and J by 5 bases, with 11 bases of the junction left unmatched. The CDR3 here is CASSLGWDRAPRTEAFF. In DNA, the CDR3 is TGTGCCAGCAGCTTAGGGTGGGACAGGGCCCCCCGGACTGAAGCTTTCTTT.

The gene calls are TRBV7-9 and TRBJ1-2, with D perhaps matching TRBD1 (6 bases). Germline-derived CDR1 and CDR2 are SEHNR and FQNEAQ (reference sequence). Between the trimmed V and J ends, which lost 10 bases and 5 bases, there was a span of 20 bases. The CDR3 runs to 14 residues. In DNA, the CDR3 is TGTGCCATCTCAGGGGAGAGGTTTGGTTATGGCTACACCTTC. Translating it yields CAISGERFGYGYTF.

V is TRBV19 and J is TRBJ1-3; D gene unclear. From germline, CDR1 is LNHDA and CDR2 SQIVND (reference sequence). V was clipped by 2 bases and J by 0 bases, with 20 bases between them. The CDR3 contains 19 residues. This CDR3 reads CASSIFNGWRVSSGNTIYF. The CDR3 DNA is TGTGCCAGTAGTATATTTAACGGTTGGCGTGTGAGCTCTGGAAACACCATATATTTT.